A selection of T cell receptor beta chains follows, all from one sample in a study of cytomegalovirus exposure and HLA in healthy donors. The assay was immunoSEQ multiplex PCR, and TCRdb's table has in-frame clones only and misses some. This table has 150,000 to 200,000 clones, 65% to 85% appearing once. Sequenced sample: PBMCs. The receptors originated from a male donor in good health and CMV-seropositive. The CDR3 runs from the conserved cysteine through the conserved F or W. D genes are given only for firm matches. Not every row has a clone size; where given, it reads once, few, many or a size class.

-	TRBV19	TRBJ1-1	TRBD1	CASRFIQGAWNTEAFF	TGTGCCAGTAGATTCATTCAGGGGGCCTGGAACACTGAAGCTTTCTTT
-	TRBV5-1	TRBJ2-3	TRBD2	CASSFGGGLAGVTDTQYF	TGCGCCAGCAGCTTTGGCGGGGGACTAGCGGGGGTCACAGATACGCAGTATTTT
-	TRBV28	TRBJ2-7	-	CASSLGTESYEQYF	TGTGCCAGCAGCCTCGGGACTGAATCCTACGAGCAGTACTTC
-	TRBV5-1	TRBJ2-3	-	CASGPRRGLGTDTQYF	TGCGCCAGCGGCCCGCGGAGGGGCCTAGGCACAGATACGCAGTATTTT
-	TRBV28	TRBJ2-7	-	CASSFLDSPRSSYEQYF	TGTGCCAGCAGTTTCCTGGATTCCCCCCGGAGCTCCTACGAGCAGTACTTC
-	TRBV11-3	TRBJ2-1	TRBD1	CASSLGVPGQGAYEQFF	TGTGCCAGCAGCTTAGGGGTCCCGGGACAGGGGGCCTATGAGCAGTTCTTC
-	TRBV9	TRBJ2-2	TRBD2	CASSRSGSQAGELFF	TGTGCCAGCAGCCGGAGCGGGAGTCAGGCCGGGGAGCTGTTTTTT
-	TRBV13	TRBJ2-4	-	CASSSGSGNIQYF	TGTGCCAGCAGCTCAGGGAGCGGGAACATTCAGTACTTC
-	TRBV11-3	TRBJ2-6	-	CASSGKEGPSGANVLTF	TGTGCCAGCAGTGGAAAGGAGGGGCCCTCTGGGGCCAACGTCCTGACTTTC
-	TRBV7-9	TRBJ1-6	TRBD1	CSSSPQGGGGSPLHF	TGTTCCAGCAGCCCACAGGGGGGTGGAGGGTCACCCCTCCACTTT
-	TRBV7-9	TRBJ2-1	-	CASSPGQSEQFF	TGTGCCAGCAGCCCAGGACAATCTGAGCAGTTCTTC
-	TRBV14	TRBJ2-7	-	CASSQDLGSDEQYF	TGTGCCAGCAGCCAAGATCTTGGCAGCGACGAGCAGTACTTC
-	TRBV7-9	TRBJ2-5	TRBD2	CASSVNPLAGGPRETQYF	TGTGCCAGCAGCGTCAACCCCTTAGCGGGAGGGCCGCGGGAGACCCAGTACTTC
-	TRBV27	TRBJ1-6	-	CASSLLSYNSPLHF	TGTGCCAGCAGCCTCCTTAGTTATAATTCACCCCTCCACTTT
-	TRBV5-4	TRBJ1-2	-	CAIQDLYYGYTF	TGTGCCATCCAAGACTTATACTATGGCTACACCTTC
few	TRBV9	TRBJ1-1	TRBD1	CASSTSTGRAFF	TGTGCCAGCAGCACATCGACAGGGCGGGCTTTCTTT
-	TRBV28	TRBJ2-2	-	CASSLITGELFF	TGTGCCAGCAGCCTAATCACCGGGGAGCTGTTTTTT
-	TRBV27	TRBJ2-2	-	CASGGRQGENTGELFF	TGTGCCAGCGGAGGGCGACAGGGAGAGAACACCGGGGAGCTGTTTTTT
-	TRBV7-9	TRBJ2-7	-	CASSEDIYEQYF	TGTGCCAGCAGCGAGGACATCTACGAGCAGTACTTC
-	TRBV18	TRBJ2-7	-	CASSLKRGSYEQYF	TGTGCCAGCTCACTTAAGCGAGGCTCCTACGAGCAGTACTTC
-	TRBV7-2	TRBJ2-7	-	CASRQGPYEQYF	TGTGCCAGCAGGCAGGGCCCCTACGAGCAGTACTTC
-	TRBV5-8	TRBJ1-5	-	CASSFGTGVNQPQHF	TGTGCCAGCAGCTTTGGGACGGGGGTAAATCAGCCCCAGCATTTT
-	TRBV5-4	TRBJ1-2	TRBD1	CASSIQDREAYGYTF	TGTGCCAGCAGCATACAAGACAGGGAAGCCTATGGCTACACCTTC
-	TRBV7-9	TRBJ2-3	TRBD2	CASRSSGGDTQYF	TGTGCCAGCAGGTCTAGCGGCGGCGATACGCAGTATTTT
-	TRBV30	TRBJ2-2	TRBD2	CACGLAASTGELFF	TGTGCCTGTGGACTAGCGGCCTCAACCGGGGAGCTGTTTTTT
-	TRBV6-6	TRBJ1-1	-	CASSRTSEAFF	TGTGCCAGCAGCCGGACTAGTGAAGCTTTCTTT
-	TRBV2	TRBJ2-7	TRBD1	CARGSGTGGQYF	TGTGCCAGAGGTTCCGGGACAGGAGGGCAGTACTTC
-	TRBV6-1	TRBJ1-5	TRBD1	CASRAGTGLNQPQHF	TGTGCCAGCAGAGCCGGGACAGGGCTTAATCAGCCCCAGCATTTT
-	TRBV7-2	TRBJ1-5	-	CASSPRYQPQHF	TGTGCCAGCAGCCCCAGGTATCAGCCCCAGCATTTT
once	TRBV10-3	TRBJ1-5	TRBD1	CAISEDRGRDPQHF	TGTGCCATCAGTGAAGACAGGGGGCGGGACCCCCAGCATTTT
once	TRBV7-8	TRBJ2-3	TRBD2	CASSLVGGGVSDTQYF	TGTGCCAGCAGCTTAGTAGGTGGGGGGGTTTCCGATACGCAGTATTTT
few	TRBV21-1	TRBJ2-7	-	CASTHPPAGDSYEQYF	TGTGCCAGCACCCACCCACCAGCGGGGGACTCCTACGAGCAGTACTTC
-	TRBV13	TRBJ1-6	-	CASSGQGAKNSPLHF	TGTGCCAGCAGTGGGCAAGGGGCTAAGAATTCACCCCTCCACTTT